This T cell receptor (beta chain) was retrieved from a study of chemoradiotherapy in HPV16-positive cancers. Findings and limits, study-wide: The functional HPV-specific definition rests on just a couple of HPV16-positive patients. HPV-responsive T-cell expansion during chemoradiotherapy was linked to improved recurrence-free survival in HPV16-positive patients. Candidate HPV-specific clones and E7-related TCR motifs grew in tumor during treatment.

CDR3 length equals 13 residues. Germline-derived CDR1 and CDR2 are SGHRS and YFSETQ. J gave up 8 bases and V 4 bases, and 6 bases lay outside the gene matches. Samples were taken several times over chemoradiotherapy. In the case of this clone: The antigen is not known.

The protocol was immunoSEQ multiplex PCR, while the TCRdb copy is restricted to in-frame clones and leaves out a portion. The sample records 9,500 to 12,000 clones, about nine tenths being singletons. This receptor was obtained from a human donor with HPV-associated anogenital cancer. The chain uses TRBV5-1 and TRBJ1-2; 9 positions match TRBD1. The input for sequencing was blood, taken from a patient who underwent chemoradiotherapy. CDR3 nucleotides: TGCGCCAGCAGCGAAGACAGGGGGTCCGGCTACACCTTC. Its translation: CASSEDRGSGYTF. The full variable domain, completed using reference TRBV5-1 and TRBJ1-2, is KAGVTQTPRYLIKTRGQQVTLSCSPISGHRSVSWYQQTPGQGLQFLFEYFSETQRNKGNFPGRFSGRQFSNSRSEMNVSTLELGDSALYLCASSEDRGSGYTFGSGTRLTVV.